This T cell receptor (beta chain) was recorded in a study of T cell changes during pregnancy in multiple sclerosis. Measured with immunoSEQ multiplex PCR; TCRdb has only the in-frame clones, and not every one. Altogether tens of thousands of clones are present, just over 90% being singletons, with the ten largest covering approximately 1.8%. The germline gives CDR1 MDHEN, CDR2 SYDVKM. This CDR3 contains 14 residues. The germline V and J ends were trimmed by 6 bases and 5 bases, with 14 bases remaining between them. Sequenced material: peripheral blood, taken after pregnancy. The chain uses TRBV28 and TRBJ1-5; perhaps TRBD1 as D (6 bases). The sequence came from a female donor with multiple sclerosis, enrolled in a pregnancy study. The chain's CDR3 is CASRDRTEHQPQHF. The CDR3 DNA reads as TGTGCCAGCAGAGACAGGACGGAACATCAGCCCCAGCATTTT.